One and the same sample provided the 2 T cell receptor beta chains below, sequenced in a study of blood T cell repertoires in COVID-19. Libraries were prepared by immunoSEQ multiplex PCR; TCRdb keeps only in-frame clonotypes and omits some of them. The table includes hundreds of thousands of clones, 80% to 90% detected once. Material: peripheral blood. These receptors came from an elderly woman with acute or convalescent COVID-19.

The chain uses TRBV12-5 and TRBJ2-2, with D possibly matching TRBD2 (5 bases). Looked up from germline, CDR1 is LGHNT and CDR2 is FRNRAP. CDR3 size: 14 residues. V was pared by 4 bases and J by 5 bases, with 11 bases between. CDR3 sequence reads: CASGSGVGTGELFF. The CDR3 coding sequence is TGTGCTAGTGGTTCCGGGGTAGGGACCGGGGAGCTGTTTTTT.

This clone has just one count. The chain employs TRBV6-2 or TRBV6-3 and TRBJ2-2, with TRBD1 matching over 10 bases. CDR1 MNHEY and CDR2 SVGEGT come from the germline V gene. The V segment lost 2 bases and the J segment 0 bases; nucleotides outside the gene matches: 12. This CDR3 is 20 amino acids long. The CDR3 loop reads CASSYTLGQGELTNTGELFF. Written as DNA, the CDR3 is TGTGCCAGCAGTTACACCCTTGGACAGGGGGAATTAACGAACACCGGGGAGCTGTTTTTT.